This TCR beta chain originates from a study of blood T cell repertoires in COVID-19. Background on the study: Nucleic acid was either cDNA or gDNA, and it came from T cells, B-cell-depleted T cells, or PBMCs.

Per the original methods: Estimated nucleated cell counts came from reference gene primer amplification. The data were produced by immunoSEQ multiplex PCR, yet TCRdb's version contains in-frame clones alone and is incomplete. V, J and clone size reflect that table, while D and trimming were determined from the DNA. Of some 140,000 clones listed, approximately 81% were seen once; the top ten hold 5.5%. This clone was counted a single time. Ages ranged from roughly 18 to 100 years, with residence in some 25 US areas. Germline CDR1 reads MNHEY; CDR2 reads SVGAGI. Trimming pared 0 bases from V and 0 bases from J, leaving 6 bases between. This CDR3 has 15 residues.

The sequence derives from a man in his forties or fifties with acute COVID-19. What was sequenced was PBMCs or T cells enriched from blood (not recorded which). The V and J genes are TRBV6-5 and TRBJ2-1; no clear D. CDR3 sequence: CASSYSRSSYNEQFF. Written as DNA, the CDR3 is TGTGCCAGCAGTTACTCGAGGAGCTCCTACAATGAGCAGTTCTTC.